The T cell receptor beta chain under discussion was sequenced for a study of blood T cells in healthy people across ages. A J-beta primer mix and a sample-barcoded 5' primer were used in a second PCR of about 7 to 12 cycles. A template-switch adaptor that had 12 random nucleotides put a tag on each cDNA molecule. TCRdb re-called the 5' RACE reads through MiXCR, storing one row per CDR3 protein. The sample lists about 640,000 distinct CDR3 sequences, roughly 58% occurring once. Germline assignment: CDR1 MNHEY and CDR2 SVGEGT. This CDR3 spans 15 amino acids. A note on this clonotype: The antigen is unknown.

Whole-study results and caveats: Long-lived donors had more naive CD4+ cells and higher diversity than aged donors. Older age coincided with a roughly linear decline in TCR beta diversity per million T cells.

Specimen: blood. This chain connects TRBV6-2 or TRBV6-3 to TRBJ2-4, with 9 bases fitting TRBD1. The DNA end is more similar to TRBJ2-7, so the J call may be wrong. The clonotype was recovered from a man in his sixties in good health. The CDR3 DNA sequence: TGTGCCAGCAGCCGACCTGGGACAGGGAACTACGAGCAGTACTTC. Residues: CASSRPGTGNYEQYF.